This T cell receptor (beta chain) was sequenced during a study of beta chain features in type 1 diabetes (dated by TCRdb to 2016 to 2018). About the study as a whole: Mean age, gender distribution, total cell number and subset yield were not different between patients and healthy donors. Across all samples, almost 110 million sorted cells were examined, and cell number per subset correlated strongly with RNA yield. Whereas all 28 donors provided naive and central memory subsets, regulatory and stem cell-like memory subsets were isolated from just 8 patients and about 8 healthy donors. The study compared TCRB repertoires of sorted circulating CD4+ T cell subsets between recently diagnosed type 1 diabetes patients and matched healthy donors.

The CDR3 goes from the cysteine to the phenylalanine over 15 residues. Only CDR3 DNA remains: 45 bases, in frame from the first base. The germline V gene encodes CDR1 LNHDA and CDR2 SQIVND (reference sequence). The junction carries 16 bases between V and J, which are trimmed by 3 bases and 5 bases respectively. Points on this clone: This receptor's antigen is unknown. No much larger clonotype is one base removed from it; base qualities were not supplied.

The entire amount of isolated RNA was reverse transcribed using the High Capacity cDNA Reverse Transcription Kit, so the sequenced TCRB transcripts were expressed ones. Naive, central memory and regulatory T cell samples underwent deep immunoSEQ sequencing, averaging around 4 million total reads per sample. Sorted cells were lysed in RLT buffer, and RNA was extracted using DNase-treated RNeasy Micro or Mini kits according to cell number. To prevent cross-contamination, each cell subset was processed individually, whereas patient and healthy donor samples were processed jointly. The immunoSEQ multiplex PCR was used to amplify TCRB sequences from cDNA, yielding 87-bp fragments that span the CDR3 region. Sequencing of the amplicons was done on the Illumina HiSeq platform. From the authors' description of their analysis: PCR bias was computationally corrected using synthetic template baselines, reads within Hamming distance 2 were collapsed, and singletons that could not be merged were discarded. Reads were aligned to IMGT to assign V, D and J genes, CDR3 length, and insertions or deletions at six rearrangement sites. Within each subset, clonotype counts were normalized to the number of sorted cells before true diversity and Gini coefficients were calculated with the tcR R package. The overlap coefficient, calculated on TCRB nucleotide sequences, was used to measure repertoire sharing. As a proxy for the pre-selection repertoire, out-of-frame TCRB sequences from naive cells were analyzed. TCRdb retrieved this table from immuneACCESS and kept in-frame rearrangements only. Not all clones are present; in checked studies, unresolved V genes account for under half, and no reason is known for the remainder. The V and J calls and clone size come from that table; D and trimming were worked out from the DNA. The sample table shows about 700,000 clones, and around an eighth are seen once. The ten largest clonotypes hold less than 0.025% of the sample.

What the research found in general, with its limitations: Because cDNA was sequenced instead of genomic DNA, highly expressing activated cells could be over-represented, though the groups showed no difference in activation or CD3 levels. In all four CD4+ subsets, TCRB CDR3 length was moderately but significantly shorter in type 1 diabetes patients. Naive, central memory and regulatory TCRB repertoires appeared to be more similar among patients than among healthy donors. Because small numbers of individuals were included in the HLA sub-analyses, any influence of HLA type on TCRB rearrangement was left unresolved. PCR may preferentially amplify shorter templates, but because patient and control samples were amplified and corrected together, any resulting skew would affect both groups equally. Patients with type 1 diabetes made fewer insertions and deleted more nucleotides at VDJ recombination sites, implying thymic rearrangement abnormalities.

From each donor, a single peripheral blood sample of 100 to 150 mL on average was drawn into heparinised tubes. Naive, central memory, regulatory and stem cell-like memory CD4+ T cells were sorted on a BD FACSAria II using a panel including CD45RO, CCR7, CD25, CD127, CD95 and CD27. Purity was above 95% for every sorted population. PBMCs were isolated right away by Lymphoprep density gradient centrifugation and were stained directly, without culture. To minimize batch effects, samples were stained and sorted in pairs, one healthy donor with one patient per experiment. This TCR derives from a man between 18 and 35 years old with type 1 diabetes. The rearrangement combines TRBV19 with TRBJ2-5; the D gene identity is not certain. What was sequenced was naive CD4+ T cells from blood. Per the publication, the cell subset or site label means: true naive CD4+ T cells. The DNA is as follows: TGTGCCAGTAGTATTGATTGGAACCTCCGGGAGACCCAGTACTTC. Translation gives CASSIDWNLRETQYF. With the rest looked up from the reference TRBV19 and TRBJ2-5 genes rather than sequenced, the full variable domain is DGGITQSPKYLFRKEGQNVTLSCEQNLNHDAMYWYRQDPGQGLRLIYYSQIVNDFQKGDIAEGYSVSREKKESFPLTVTSAQKNPTAFYLCASSIDWNLRETQYFGPGTRLLVL.